This is a list of T cell receptor beta chains from one sample in a study of blood T cell repertoires in COVID-19. Using immunoSEQ multiplex PCR, the repertoire was profiled, and TCRdb retains in-frame clones only, with some absent. In the table there are about 240,000 clones, approximately 86% of which are singletons. Sequencing used peripheral blood. The receptors stem from a man aged 55 to 70 who had recovered from COVID-19. CDR3s include the opening cysteine and the closing phenylalanine or tryptophan. The D gene is left open where the match is weak. Some rows mark clone size as missing; the rest say once, few, many or name a class of expanded clone.

TRBV6-6,TRBJ1-2,11,.,.,TGTGCCAGCTACCGCCCGGGTGGCTACACCTTC,CASYRPGGYTF
TRBV7-9,TRBJ1-4,14,few,.,TGTGCCAGCAGCTCGACATCCTTAGGTGAAAAACTGTTTTTT,CASSSTSLGEKLFF
TRBV18,TRBJ2-5,14,once,.,TGTGCCAGCTCACTCGGGGGGCCTCAAGAGACCCAGTACTTC,CASSLGGPQETQYF
TRBV4-1,TRBJ2-2,15,.,.,TGCGCCAGCAGCCACGAACAGTTATCGGCCGGGGAGCTGTTTTTT,CASSHEQLSAGELFF
TRBV19,TRBJ2-1,14,.,.,TGTGCCAGTAGCCCTATTGGGGCTTACAATGAGCAGTTCTTC,CASSPIGAYNEQFF
TRBV10-1,TRBJ2-1,14,.,.,TGCGCCAGCAGTGTTGGTAGAAATACCAATGAGCAGTTCTTC,CASSVGRNTNEQFF
TRBV10-3,TRBJ2-3,16,.,.,TGTGCCATCAGTGAGTGGGACACGTATGACACAGATACGCAGTATTTT,CAISEWDTYDTDTQYF
TRBV7-8,TRBJ2-5,14,.,.,TGTGCCAGCAGTGGTGGGGGCTTCTCCGGGGACCAGTACTTC,CASSGGGFSGDQYF
TRBV18,TRBJ2-1,14,.,TRBD2,TGTGCCAGCTCAGTTCTAGCGGGACCCCAGGAGCAGTTCTTC,CASSVLAGPQEQFF
TRBV6-5,TRBJ1-6,14,few,.,TGTGCCAGCAGTTACCCAGATTATAATTCACCCCTCCACTTT,CASSYPDYNSPLHF
TRBV12-2,TRBJ1-5,17,.,.,TGTGCAAGTCGCTTAGCGCCGGCAGGGGGCAGGAATCAGCCCCAGCATTTT,CASRLAPAGGRNQPQHF
TRBV6-5,TRBJ1-1,14,.,.,TGTGCCAGCAATGCCATGGGAGGGGGGACTGAAGCTTTCTTT,CASNAMGGGTEAFF
TRBV2,TRBJ2-3,14,.,TRBD1,TGTGCCAGCAGTTGGGACAGGAGCACAGATACGCAGTATTTT,CASSWDRSTDTQYF
TRBV6-2/TRBV6-3,TRBJ1-5,18,.,.,TGTGCCAGCAGCTGGGACACGGTAGGGATCTATAGCAATCAGCCCCAGCATTTT,CASSWDTVGIYSNQPQHF
TRBV5-6,TRBJ2-1,14,.,.,TGTGCCAGCAGCTTGTTCCAGGGTCACAATGAGCAGTTCTTC,CASSLFQGHNEQFF
TRBV5-1,TRBJ2-5,14,once,.,TGCGCCAGCAGCTTAACGGCGGCCCAAGAGACCCAGTACTTC,CASSLTAAQETQYF
TRBV9,TRBJ1-6,15,few,TRBD1,TGTGCCAGCAGCGTAGAGGGGGCAGGGGAATCACCCCTCCACTTT,CASSVEGAGESPLHF
TRBV19,TRBJ2-1,17,.,TRBD2,TGTGCCAGTTCCTCCCGTGTAGGGGTGCGGGGGTACAATGAGCAGTTCTTC,CASSSRVGVRGYNEQFF
TRBV27,TRBJ1-1,14,.,.,TGTGCCAGCACCCCCGGTGGGGGGAGCGCCCAAGCTTTCTTT,CASTPGGGSAQAFF
TRBV12-3/TRBV12-4,TRBJ1-2,13,.,.,TGTGCCAGCAGTTTAGGGGCGGGCTATGGCTACACCTTC,CASSLGAGYGYTF
TRBV4-1,TRBJ2-6,19,.,.,TGCGCCAGCAGCCAAGACGTACAGAGGACTTTCTCTGGGGCCAACGTCCTGACTTTC,CASSQDVQRTFSGANVLTF
TRBV7-2,TRBJ2-3,14,.,.,TGTGCCAGCAGCTTAGGCGGCGGGGCTAACTCCCAGTATTTT,CASSLGGGANSQYF
TRBV7-6,TRBJ1-3,17,.,.,TGTGCCAGCAGCTCACTCCCACAGGGAAACTCTGGAAACACCATATATTTT,CASSSLPQGNSGNTIYF
TRBV25-1,TRBJ2-3,12,.,.,TGTGCCAGCAGTGATAATACAGATACGCAGTATTTT,CASSDNTDTQYF
TRBV5-4,TRBJ1-1,15,.,TRBD1,TGTGCCAGCAGCTTGCCAGGGGGCCTGAGGACTGAAGCTTTCTTT,CASSLPGGLRTEAFF
TRBV30,TRBJ1-5,14,.,.,TGTGCCTGGAGTGTATCCAGCGGCGAGCAGCCCCAGCATTTT,CAWSVSSGEQPQHF
TRBV7-6,TRBJ2-5,16,.,TRBD1,TGTGCCAGCAGCTTAGCGCAGCCAGGGGGCTTGAAGACCCAGTACTTC,CASSLAQPGGLKTQYF
TRBV11-3,TRBJ2-2,16,many,.,TGTGCCAGCAGCTTAGATGCCAGGGCGAACACCGGGGAGCTGTTTTTT,CASSLDARANTGELFF
TRBV7-7,TRBJ2-2,15,.,TRBD2,TGTGCCAGCAGCTTATTGAGCGGGGACACCGGGGAGCTGTTTTTT,CASSLLSGDTGELFF
TRBV19,TRBJ2-1,15,.,.,TGTGCCAGTAGTCCAGGGCCCCGTCTTCACAATGAGCAGTTCTTC,CASSPGPRLHNEQFF
TRBV3-1/TRBV3-2,TRBJ2-3,15,.,.,TGTGCCAGCAGCCAAGGGGACTGGCGCACAGATACGCAGTATTTT,CASSQGDWRTDTQYF
TRBV28,TRBJ2-1,12,.,.,TGTGCCAGCAGTAAGACACCTAATGAGCAGTTCTTC,CASSKTPNEQFF
TRBV4-1,TRBJ2-3,16,.,.,TGCGCCAGCAGCCTTACGGGAGACAGCCGCACAGATACGCAGTATTTT,CASSLTGDSRTDTQYF
TRBV5-1,TRBJ2-1,15,.,.,TGCGCCAGCAGCACAGACGGTCCATCCTACAATGAGCAGTTCTTC,CASSTDGPSYNEQFF
TRBV7-9,TRBJ2-3,15,few,.,TGTGCCAGCAGACTGACTTCTTCTAGCACAGATACGCAGTATTTT,CASRLTSSSTDTQYF
TRBV6-6,TRBJ2-1,13,.,.,TGTGCCAGCAGTTACGGGACATACAATGAGCAGTTCTTC,CASSYGTYNEQFF
TRBV2,TRBJ2-1,15,once,.,TGTGCCAGCAGTGTAGGGACAGGCGGGGGCAATGAGCAGTTCTTC,CASSVGTGGGNEQFF
TRBV6-5,TRBJ2-7,13,.,TRBD2,TGTGCCACCGTTAGCGGGGGGGTCTACGAGCAGTACTTC,CATVSGGVYEQYF
TRBV9,TRBJ2-5,17,.,TRBD1,TGTGCCAGCAGCGCCGGGGCCGGGACAGGGGGCGGGAAGACCCAGTACTTC,CASSAGAGTGGGKTQYF
TRBV14,TRBJ1-6,18,.,.,TGTGCCAGCAGCCAATACCCGTACGGGAGCTCCTATAATTCACCCCTCCACTTT,CASSQYPYGSSYNSPLHF
TRBV6-5,TRBJ2-2,14,.,.,TGTGCCAGCAGCCCCGGGACACACACCGGGGAGCTGTTTTTT,CASSPGTHTGELFF